This entry concerns a single T cell receptor beta chain. The data derive from a study of cytomegalovirus exposure and HLA in healthy donors. From germline, CDR1 is MGHRA and CDR2 YSYEKL. The CDR3 consists of 16 residues. Trimming shortened V by 2 bases and J by 0 bases, and 13 bases separated the two germline ends. The PCR made use of 60 Vbeta and 13 Jbeta primers. Some clones are missing from TCRdb's copy, which holds only in-frame ones; the method was immunoSEQ multiplex PCR. The sample includes under 200,000 clones, roughly 80% seen only once; the top ten take around 3%. The rearrangement uses TRBV4-1 and TRBJ1-1, with D unclear. The sequence came from a female donor in good health and CMV-seronegative. Material: PBMCs. The CDR3 reads CASSQFSGGMNTEAFF. Here the CDR3 DNA reads TGCGCCAGCAGCCAATTTTCAGGAGGGATGAACACTGAAGCTTTCTTT.